This record concerns one TCR beta chain sequence. The antigen remains undetermined. The data originate from a study of OX40 agonist ivuxolimab in advanced cancers. The overall study: An anti-OX40 (CD134) antibody with agonistic activity, ivuxolimab, was administered to patients. Intravenous ivuxolimab at 0.01 to 10 mg/kg was given to patients every 2 weeks. A male proportion of approximately 83% was recorded, with mean age about 54 years and range roughly 23 to 79.

This table comes from immunoSEQ multiplex PCR, and its TCRdb copy is limited to in-frame clones, with some not included. The sample includes tens of thousands of clones, around 90% of them seen just once. Study results and caveats: Researchers report that CD8+ T cells had, on average, more expanded clones than CD4+.

Trimming removed 2 bases at V and 2 bases at J, with 13 bases between. Germline V CDR1 and CDR2: SGHVT, SQSDAQ. The CDR3 is 16 residues long. The chain links TRBV7-4 to TRBJ1-5; possible D gene TRBD1, 6 bases. The TCR sequence derives from an adult with an advanced solid tumor such as melanoma, head and neck, liver or kidney cancer. Sequences were derived from CD4+ or CD8+ T cells sorted from blood, sampled in a trial of the OX40 agonist ivuxolimab. CDR3 protein: CASSLSGAHGNQPQHF. The CDR3 bases are TGTGCCAGCAGCTTATCGGGGGCGCACGGCAATCAGCCCCAGCATTTT.